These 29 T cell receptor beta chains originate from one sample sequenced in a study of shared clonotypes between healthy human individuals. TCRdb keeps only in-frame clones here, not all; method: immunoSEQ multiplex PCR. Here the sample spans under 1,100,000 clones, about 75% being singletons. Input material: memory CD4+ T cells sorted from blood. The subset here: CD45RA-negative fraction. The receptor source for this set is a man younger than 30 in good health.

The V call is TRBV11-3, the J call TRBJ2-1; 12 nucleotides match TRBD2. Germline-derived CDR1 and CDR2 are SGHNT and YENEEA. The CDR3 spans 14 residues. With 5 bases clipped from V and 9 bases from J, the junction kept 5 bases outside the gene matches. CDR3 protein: CASSLRTSGTEQFF. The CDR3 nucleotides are TGTGCCAGCAGCCTGAGGACTAGCGGGACTGAGCAGTTCTTC.

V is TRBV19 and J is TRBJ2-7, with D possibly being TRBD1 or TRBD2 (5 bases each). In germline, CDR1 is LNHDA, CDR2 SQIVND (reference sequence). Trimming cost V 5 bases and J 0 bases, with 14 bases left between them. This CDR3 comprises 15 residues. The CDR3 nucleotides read TGTGCCAGTAGTTCAGGGACCGCCAGCTCCTACGAGCAGTACTTC. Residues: CASSSGTASSYEQYF. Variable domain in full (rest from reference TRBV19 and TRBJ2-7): DGGITQSPKYLFRKEGQNVTLSCEQNLNHDAMYWYRQDPGQGLRLIYYSQIVNDFQKGDIAEGYSVSREKKESFPLTVTSAQKNPTAFYLCASSSGTASSYEQYFGPGTRLTVT.

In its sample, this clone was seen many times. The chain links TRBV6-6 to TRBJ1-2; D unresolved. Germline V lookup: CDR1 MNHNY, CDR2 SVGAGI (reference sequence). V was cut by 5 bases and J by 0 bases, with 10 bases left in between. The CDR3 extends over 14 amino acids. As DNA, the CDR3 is TGTGCCAGCAGTCGGACGGCCGCTAACTATGGCTACACCTTC. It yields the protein CASSRTAANYGYTF.

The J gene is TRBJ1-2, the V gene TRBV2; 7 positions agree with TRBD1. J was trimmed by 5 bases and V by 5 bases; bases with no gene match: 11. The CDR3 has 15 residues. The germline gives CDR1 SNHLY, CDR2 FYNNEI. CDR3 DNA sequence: TGTGCCAGCAGTTCCCTTAGACAGGGCATATATGGCTACACCTTC. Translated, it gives CASSSLRQGIYGYTF. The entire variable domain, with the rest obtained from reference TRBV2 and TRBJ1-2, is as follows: EPEVTQTPSHQVTQMGQEVILRCVPISNHLYFYWYRQILGQKVEFLVSFYNNEISEKSEIFDDQFSVERPDGSNFTLKIRSTKLEDSAMYFCASSSLRQGIYGYTFGSGTRLTVV.

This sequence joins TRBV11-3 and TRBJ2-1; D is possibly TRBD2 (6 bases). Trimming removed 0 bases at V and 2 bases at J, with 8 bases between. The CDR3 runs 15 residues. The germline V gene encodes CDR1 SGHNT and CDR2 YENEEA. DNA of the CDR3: TGTGCCAGCAGCTTAGAGGGCGGGGCCTACAATGAGCAGTTCTTC. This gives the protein CASSLEGGAYNEQFF.

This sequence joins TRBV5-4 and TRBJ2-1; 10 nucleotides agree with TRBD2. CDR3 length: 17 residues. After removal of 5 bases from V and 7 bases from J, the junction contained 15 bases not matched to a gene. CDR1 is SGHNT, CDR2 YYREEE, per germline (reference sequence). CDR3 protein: CASRPDPLAGVENEQFF. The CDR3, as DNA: TGTGCCAGCAGACCTGACCCCCTAGCGGGAGTCGAGAATGAGCAGTTCTTC.

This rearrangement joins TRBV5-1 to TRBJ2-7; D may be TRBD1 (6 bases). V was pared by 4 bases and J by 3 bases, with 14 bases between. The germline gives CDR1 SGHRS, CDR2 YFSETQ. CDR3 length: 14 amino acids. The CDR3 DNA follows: TGCGCCAGCAGCCACTCGGACAGATTCTACGAGCAGTACTTC. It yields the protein CASSHSDRFYEQYF.

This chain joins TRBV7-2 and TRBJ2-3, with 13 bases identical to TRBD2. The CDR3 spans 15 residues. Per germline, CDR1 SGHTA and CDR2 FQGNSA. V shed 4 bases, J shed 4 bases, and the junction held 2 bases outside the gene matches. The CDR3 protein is CASSSTSGGADTQYF. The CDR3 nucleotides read TGTGCCAGCAGCTCAACTAGCGGGGGGGCAGATACGCAGTATTTT.

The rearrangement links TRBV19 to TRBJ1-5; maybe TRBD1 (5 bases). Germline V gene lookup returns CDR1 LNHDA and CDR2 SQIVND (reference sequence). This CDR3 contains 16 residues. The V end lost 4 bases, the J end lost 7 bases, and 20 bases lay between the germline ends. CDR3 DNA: TGTGCCAGTAGTAGTCGACGGGGGAAGAAAGAACAGCCCCAGCATTTT. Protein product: CASSSRRGKKEQPQHF.

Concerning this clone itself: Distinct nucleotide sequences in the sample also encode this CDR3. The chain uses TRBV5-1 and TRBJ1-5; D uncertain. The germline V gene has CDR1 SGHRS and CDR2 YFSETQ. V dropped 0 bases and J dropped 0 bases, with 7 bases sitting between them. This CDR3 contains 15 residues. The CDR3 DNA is TGCGCCAGCAGCTTGGAGGGAGGTAGCAATCAGCCCCAGCATTTT. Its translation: CASSLEGGSNQPQHF. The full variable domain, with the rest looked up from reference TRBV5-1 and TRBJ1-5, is KAGVTQTPRYLIKTRGQQVTLSCSPISGHRSVSWYQQTPGQGLQFLFEYFSETQRNKGNFPGRFSGRQFSNSRSEMNVSTLELGDSALYLCASSLEGGSNQPQHFGDGTRLSIL.

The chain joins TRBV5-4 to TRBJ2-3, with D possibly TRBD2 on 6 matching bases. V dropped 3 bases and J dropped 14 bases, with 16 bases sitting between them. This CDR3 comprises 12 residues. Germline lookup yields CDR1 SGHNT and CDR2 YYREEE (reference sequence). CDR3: CASSYDETGLYF. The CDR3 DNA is TGTGCCAGCAGCTATGATGAAACGGGACTGTATTTT.

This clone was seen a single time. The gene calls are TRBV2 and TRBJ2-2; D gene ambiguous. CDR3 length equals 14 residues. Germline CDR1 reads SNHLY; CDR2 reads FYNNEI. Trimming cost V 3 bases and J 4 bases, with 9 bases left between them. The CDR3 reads CASSDNLSTGELFF. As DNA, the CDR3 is TGTGCCAGCAGTGATAACCTTAGCACCGGGGAGCTGTTTTTT.

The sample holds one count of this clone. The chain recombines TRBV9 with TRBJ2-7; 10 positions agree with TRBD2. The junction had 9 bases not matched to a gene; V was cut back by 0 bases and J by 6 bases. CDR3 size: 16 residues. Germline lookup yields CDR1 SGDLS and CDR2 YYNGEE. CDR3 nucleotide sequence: TGTGCCAGCAGCGTAGCAGGGACTAGCGAGCGCCCCGAGCAGTACTTC. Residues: CASSVAGTSERPEQYF.

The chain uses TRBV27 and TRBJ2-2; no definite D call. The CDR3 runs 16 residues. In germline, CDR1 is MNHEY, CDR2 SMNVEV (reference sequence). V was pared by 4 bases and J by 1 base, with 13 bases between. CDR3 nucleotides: TGTGCCAGCAGTTCTAGACTCATCTTGAACACCGGGGAGCTGTTTTTT. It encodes CASSSRLILNTGELFF.

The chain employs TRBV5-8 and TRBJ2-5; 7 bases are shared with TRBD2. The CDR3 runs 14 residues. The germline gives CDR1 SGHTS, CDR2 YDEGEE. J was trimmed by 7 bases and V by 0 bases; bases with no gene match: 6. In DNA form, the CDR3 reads TGTGCCAGCAGCTTGGTGGGATCGGGGGGGACCCAGTACTTC. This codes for CASSLVGSGGTQYF.

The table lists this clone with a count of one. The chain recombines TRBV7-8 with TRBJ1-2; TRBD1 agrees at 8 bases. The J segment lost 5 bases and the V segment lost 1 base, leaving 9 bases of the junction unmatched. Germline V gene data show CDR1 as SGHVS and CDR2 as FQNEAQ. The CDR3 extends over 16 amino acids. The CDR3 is CASSLVPGQGLYGYTF. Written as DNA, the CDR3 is TGTGCCAGCAGCTTAGTACCCGGACAGGGACTTTATGGCTACACCTTC.

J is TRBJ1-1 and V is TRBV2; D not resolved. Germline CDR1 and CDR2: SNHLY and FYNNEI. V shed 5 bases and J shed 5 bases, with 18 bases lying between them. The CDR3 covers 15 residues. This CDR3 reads CASSPGRGMGTEAFF. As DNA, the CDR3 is TGTGCCAGCAGTCCTGGACGGGGAATGGGGACTGAAGCTTTCTTT.

CDR3 bases: TGTGCCAGCAGCCTGGCACCGGGACAGAACTACAATGAGCAGTTCTTC. Its protein is CASSLAPGQNYNEQFF. The rearrangement links TRBV11-2 to TRBJ2-1, with 7 bases fitting TRBD1. CDR1 is SGHAT, CDR2 FQNNGV, per germline. The CDR3 totals 16 residues. With V trimmed by 5 bases and J by 3 bases, 10 bases remained unmatched.

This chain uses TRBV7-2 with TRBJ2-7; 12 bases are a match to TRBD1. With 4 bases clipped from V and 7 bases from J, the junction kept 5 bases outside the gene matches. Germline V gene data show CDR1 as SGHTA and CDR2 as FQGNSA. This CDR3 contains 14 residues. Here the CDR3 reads CASSSGQGAGEQYF. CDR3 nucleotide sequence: TGTGCCAGCAGCTCGGGACAGGGGGCCGGGGAGCAGTACTTC.

CDR3 DNA: TGCGCCAGCAGCCGCGGGACTAGCGGGGGGAGTTTGGATGAGCAGTTCTTC. It codes for CASSRGTSGGSLDEQFF. This sequence joins TRBV5-1 and TRBJ2-1; 15 bases fit TRBD2. The CDR3 contains 17 residues. The J segment lost 8 bases and the V segment lost 4 bases, leaving 10 bases of the junction unmatched. Looked up from germline, CDR1 is SGHRS and CDR2 is YFSETQ.

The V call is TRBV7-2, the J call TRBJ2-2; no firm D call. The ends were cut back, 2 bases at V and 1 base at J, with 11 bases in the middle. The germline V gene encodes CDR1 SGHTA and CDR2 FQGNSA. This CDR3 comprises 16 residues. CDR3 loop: CASSLYLLVNTGELFF. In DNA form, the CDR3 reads TGTGCCAGCAGCTTATATCTACTCGTGAACACCGGGGAGCTGTTTTTT. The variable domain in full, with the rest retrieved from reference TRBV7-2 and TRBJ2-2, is GAGVSQSPSNKVTEKGKDVELRCDPISGHTALYWYRQSLGQGLEFLIYFQGNSAPDKSGLPSDRFSAERTGGSVSTLTIQRTQQEDSAVYLCASSLYLLVNTGELFFGEGSRLTVL.

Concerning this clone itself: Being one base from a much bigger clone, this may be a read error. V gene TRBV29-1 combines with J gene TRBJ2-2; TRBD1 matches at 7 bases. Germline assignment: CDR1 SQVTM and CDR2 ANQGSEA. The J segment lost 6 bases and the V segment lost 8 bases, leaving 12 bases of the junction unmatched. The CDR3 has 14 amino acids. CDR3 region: CSIARDSLAGELFF. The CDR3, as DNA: TGCAGCATTGCCCGGGACAGTTTGGCCGGGGAGCTGTTTTTT.

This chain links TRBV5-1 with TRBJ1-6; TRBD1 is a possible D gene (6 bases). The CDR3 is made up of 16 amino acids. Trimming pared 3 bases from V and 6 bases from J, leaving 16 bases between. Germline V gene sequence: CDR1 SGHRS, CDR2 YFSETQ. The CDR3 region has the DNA TGCGCCAGCAGCTCTGGGTCCGGGACACCTAATTCACCCCTCCACTTT. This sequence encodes CASSSGSGTPNSPLHF.

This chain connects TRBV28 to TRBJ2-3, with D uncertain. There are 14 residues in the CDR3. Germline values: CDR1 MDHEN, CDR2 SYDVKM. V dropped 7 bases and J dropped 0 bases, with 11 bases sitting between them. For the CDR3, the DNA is TGTGCCAGCAAAACGGCGGCTAGCACAGATACGCAGTATTTT. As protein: CASKTAASTDTQYF.

The CDR3 sequence: CASSRGDEQYF. DNA of the CDR3: TGCGCCAGCAGTCGTGGGGACGAGCAGTACTTC. The V call is TRBV10-2, the J call TRBJ2-7; D ambiguous. CDR1 and CDR2 (germline): WSHSY, SAAADI. Trimming cost V 5 bases and J 5 bases, with 7 bases left between them. CDR3 length equals 11 residues.

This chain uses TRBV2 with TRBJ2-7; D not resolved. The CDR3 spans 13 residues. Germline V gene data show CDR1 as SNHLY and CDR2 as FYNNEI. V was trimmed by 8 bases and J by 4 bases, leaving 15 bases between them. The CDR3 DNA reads TGTGCCAGCGCCGCGCCGGTCCGTTACGAGCAGTACTTC. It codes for CASAAPVRYEQYF.

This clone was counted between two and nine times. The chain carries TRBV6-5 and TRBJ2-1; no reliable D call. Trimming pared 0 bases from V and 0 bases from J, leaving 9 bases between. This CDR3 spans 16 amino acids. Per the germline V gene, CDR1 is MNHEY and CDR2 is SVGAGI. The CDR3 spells CASSYSPYPSYNEQFF. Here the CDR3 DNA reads TGTGCCAGCAGTTACTCCCCGTATCCCTCCTACAATGAGCAGTTCTTC.

The CDR3, as DNA: TGTGCCACCAGAGTGGGGGGACCCACCGGGGAGCTGTTTTTT. This translates into CATRVGGPTGELFF. The V and J genes are TRBV10-3 and TRBJ2-2; tentatively, D is TRBD2 (6 bases). The CDR3 is 14 residues long. Germline V lookup: CDR1 ENHRY, CDR2 SYGVKD. V shed 10 bases and J shed 4 bases, with 16 bases lying between them.

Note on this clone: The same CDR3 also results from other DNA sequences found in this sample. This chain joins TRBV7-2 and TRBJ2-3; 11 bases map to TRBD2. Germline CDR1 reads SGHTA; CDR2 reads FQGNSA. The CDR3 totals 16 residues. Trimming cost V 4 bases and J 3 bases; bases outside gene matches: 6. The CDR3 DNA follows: TGTGCCAGCAGCTATAGCGGGAGGGTAAGGACAGATACGCAGTATTTT. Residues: CASSYSGRVRTDTQYF.